This T cell receptor beta chain was retrieved from a study of beta chain features in type 1 diabetes. Study findings and constraints: Patients with Type 1 diabetes showed moderately but significantly shorter TCRB CDR3s in all four CD4+ subsets. Researchers cautioned that cDNA sequencing could over-represent cells with high TCR expression.

Losses at the gene ends were 0 bases for V and 3 bases for J; bases not matched to a gene: 16. The CDR3 contains 21 residues. CDR1 and CDR2 from the germline V gene are LGHNA and YSLEER. To note about this clone: What it binds is unknown.

cDNA synthesis used the whole RNA isolate, giving expressed TCRB sequences. Using immunoSEQ multiplex PCR, the repertoire was profiled, and TCRdb retains in-frame clones only, with some absent. The table includes 150,000 to 160,000 clones, 11% detected once. Sorting with CD45RO/CCR7/CD25/CD127/CD95/CD27 yielded naive, central memory, regulatory and stem-like memory CD4+ cells. This receptor was obtained from a man between 18 and 29 years old in good health. Material for sequencing was central memory CD4+ T cells from blood. The chain employs TRBV4-3 and TRBJ2-4; TRBD1 aligns across 11 bases. The CDR3 here is CASSQDLRDRGLVQVKNIQYF. CDR3 DNA: TGCGCCAGCAGCCAAGATCTACGGGACAGGGGGTTAGTTCAGGTCAAAAACATTCAGTACTTC.